The 27 T cell receptor beta chains given below trace back to one sample, sequenced in a study of blood T cells in healthy people across ages. A J-beta primer mix and a sample-barcoded 5' primer were used in a second PCR of about 7 to 12 cycles. One entry per CDR3 protein, called by TCRdb with MiXCR from the 5' RACE reads. The data contain about 760,000 distinct CDR3 sequences, around 25% of them singletons. The same sample was also used in a study of T cells of mothers and their children.

The sample was blood. Receptor source: a boy between 10 and 17 years old in good health.

The gene calls are TRBV12-3 or TRBV12-4 and TRBJ2-5, with a weak D call TRBD2 (6 bases). The J call could be wrong; TRBJ2-7 is a better fit for the DNA end. The CDR3 has 14 residues. The DNA for the CDR3 is TGTGCCAGCAGTTTCGCGACGGGAGCCTACGAGCAGTACTTC. Its protein is CASSFATGAYEQYF.

The chain combines TRBV7-9 with TRBJ2-5; D ambiguous. There are 14 residues in the CDR3. Germline V gene sequence: CDR1 SEHNR, CDR2 FQNEAQ (reference sequence). The ends were cut back, 1 base at V and 5 bases at J, with 11 bases in the middle. CDR3 bases: TGTGCCAGCAGCTTAGTAGGCTACGGGGAGACCCAGTACTTC. Residues: CASSLVGYGETQYF.

CDR3: CASGLGGDRTYEQYF. The CDR3 region has the DNA TGTGCTAGTGGTTTGGGCGGGGATCGAACCTACGAGCAGTACTTC. The chain couples TRBV12-5 to TRBJ2-5, with D tentatively TRBD2 (6 bases). Matching the DNA end better, TRBJ2-7 makes the J call doubtful. The CDR3 contains 15 residues. CDR1 and CDR2 from the germline V gene are LGHNT and FRNRAP.

This clonotype has only a few counts. Germline is not matched at one junction end, which may reflect a read error. The chain recombines TRBV20-1 with TRBJ2-4, with D unclear. The CDR3 has 14 residues. Germline V gene data show CDR1 as DFQATT and CDR2 as SNEGSKA (reference sequence). In DNA, the CDR3 is TGCGGTGCCAGCACTGACTTAGGCAAAAACATTCAGTACTTC. Its protein is CGASTDLGKNIQYF.

This rearrangement joins TRBV18 to TRBJ2-3, with a weak D call TRBD2 (6 bases). Trimming removed 2 bases from V and 1 base from J, with 13 bases in between. The CDR3 has 16 amino acids. Germline V gene sequence: CDR1 KGHSH, CDR2 LQKENI. The CDR3 protein is CASSPNFGRGTDTQYF. CDR3 DNA sequence: TGTGCCAGCTCACCAAATTTCGGGAGAGGCACAGATACGCAGTATTTT.

This chain links TRBV6-2 or TRBV6-3 with TRBJ2-5; D is uncertain. The DNA end favors TRBJ2-7, so the J call may be wrong. There are 13 residues in the CDR3. Germline loops: CDR1 MNHEY, CDR2 SVGEGT. CDR3 loop: CASSPDVTYEQYF. DNA of the CDR3: TGTGCCAGCAGTCCGGACGTTACCTACGAGCAGTACTTC.

V is TRBV29-1 and J is TRBJ2-1, with D hard to call. V lost 1 base and J 3 bases, leaving 7 bases between the germline ends. Germline CDR1 and CDR2: SQVTM and ANQGSEA. CDR3 size: 13 residues. Here the CDR3 reads CSVEGGDYNEQFF. The DNA of the CDR3 is TGCAGCGTTGAAGGCGGTGACTACAATGAGCAGTTCTTC.

This clonotype was found a few times. The chain employs TRBV28 and TRBJ2-5; no clear D. The germline V gene has CDR1 MDHEN and CDR2 SYDVKM. V was pared by 0 bases and J by 4 bases, with 9 bases between. The CDR3 loop spans 14 amino acids. Here the CDR3 DNA reads TGTGCCAGCAGTTTATGGCAGGTCCGAGAGACCCAGTACTTC. It specifies CASSLWQVRETQYF.

This clonotype was counted between two and nine times. V usage is TRBV7-2 and J usage is TRBJ2-7; 9 positions agree with TRBD1. The CDR3 runs 15 residues. Germline loops: CDR1 SGHTA, CDR2 FQGNSA. Trimming removed 5 bases from V and 2 bases from J; junction bases left unmatched: 7. Here the CDR3 reads CASSLTGGETYEQYF. CDR3 DNA: TGTGCCAGCAGCCTGACAGGGGGTGAAACCTACGAGCAGTACTTC.

The chain links TRBV2 to TRBJ2-7; 7 positions match TRBD1. V was pared by 4 bases and J by 0 bases, with 15 bases of the junction left unmatched. This CDR3 comprises 18 residues. Germline V gene lookup returns CDR1 SNHLY and CDR2 FYNNEI. The CDR3 bases are TGTGCCAGCAGTGGTGGAGACAGGGAAGCCCTGAGCTCCTACGAGCAGTACTTC. As protein: CASSGGDREALSSYEQYF.

The chain recombines TRBV10-3 with TRBJ2-7; 8 bases fit TRBD2. The junction had 5 bases not matched to a gene; V was cut back by 0 bases and J by 4 bases. CDR1 is ENHRY, CDR2 SYGVKD, per germline. The length of the CDR3 is 15 residues. The CDR3 DNA reads as TGTGCCATCAGTGAGTCTGCGGGGGGCCAATACGAGCAGTACTTC. This encodes CAISESAGGQYEQYF.

This clonotype was recorded only once. The V and J genes are TRBV5-1 and TRBJ2-7; 8 bases are shared with TRBD1. Germline loops: CDR1 SGHRS, CDR2 YFSETQ. The trim removed 2 bases at V and 5 bases at J, leaving 6 bases unmatched. The CDR3 extends over 14 amino acids. CDR3: CASSFADRGNEQYF. The CDR3 bases are TGCGCCAGCAGCTTCGCCGACAGGGGCAACGAGCAGTACTTC.

This clonotype was observed once. The V and J genes are TRBV12-3 or TRBV12-4 and TRBJ2-1; a possible D gene is TRBD1 (6 bases). The CDR3 covers 15 residues. Trimming cost V 6 bases and J 7 bases, with 19 bases left between them. The CDR3 is CASSLVRGEQNEQFF. The CDR3 nucleotides read TGTGCCAGCAGCCTAGTCAGGGGAGAACAGAATGAGCAGTTCTTC.

V usage is TRBV10-3 and J usage is TRBJ2-5, with D hard to call. The end of the DNA fits TRBJ2-7 better, so the J call may be wrong. Germline CDR1 ENHRY, CDR2 SYGVKD. CDR3 size: 13 residues. CDR3 sequence: CAIKPGASYEQYF. The CDR3 nucleotides are TGTGCCATCAAGCCTGGAGCGAGCTACGAGCAGTACTTC.

There are a few counts of this clonotype. This sequence joins TRBV7-2 and TRBJ2-3; the match to TRBD2 covers 8 bases. CDR1 SGHTA and CDR2 FQGNSA come from the germline V gene. V lost 5 bases, J lost 3 bases, and 7 bases stayed unmatched. The CDR3 length is 15 residues. The CDR3, as DNA: TGTGCCAGCAGCCTGGGACTAGGTAAAACAGATACGCAGTATTTT. Protein sequence: CASSLGLGKTDTQYF.

This clonotype came up a few times. A read error may account for a junction end that differs from germline. The genes are TRBV7-2 and TRBJ2-4, with D unresolved. There are 14 residues in the CDR3. Germline CDR1 reads SGHTA; CDR2 reads FQGNSA. The CDR3: CASSSPGLSGIQHF. As DNA, the CDR3 is TGTGCCAGCAGCTCCCCGGGCCTATCAGGCATTCAGCACTTC.

This chain links TRBV6-1 with TRBJ2-7, with TRBD1 matching 8 bases. This CDR3 contains 16 residues. The J segment lost 1 base and the V segment lost 6 bases, leaving 11 bases of the junction unmatched. Germline CDR1 reads MNHNS; CDR2 reads SASEGT. The CDR3 sequence is CASSPIYRTGSYEQYF. The CDR3 nucleotides read TGTGCCAGCAGCCCAATCTATAGGACAGGGTCCTACGAGCAGTACTTC.

The chain joins TRBV24-1 to TRBJ2-1, with D possibly being TRBD1 (5 bases). Trimming stripped 0 bases from V and 13 bases from J, with 15 bases between. CDR3 length: 14 amino acids. The germline V gene has CDR1 KGHDR and CDR2 SFDVKD. The CDR3 DNA reads as TGTGCCACCAGTGATTTGCCAAATAGGGGCTTCCAGTTCTTC. Translating gives CATSDLPNRGFQFF.

Regarding this clonotype: A junction boundary mismatches the germline segment, possibly from a read error. V gene TRBV28 combines with J gene TRBJ2-1; the D gene is possibly TRBD2 (5 bases). The germline gives CDR1 MDHEN, CDR2 SYDVKM. This CDR3 is built from 17 residues. CDR3 protein: CASSLGPGLGNGNEQLF. The CDR3 DNA reads as TGTGCCAGCAGTTTAGGGCCGGGGTTGGGTAATGGGAATGAGCAGCTCTTC.

The gene calls are TRBV10-3 and TRBJ2-5; D unresolved. The J call is in doubt because the DNA end fits TRBJ2-1 better. Germline assignment: CDR1 ENHRY and CDR2 SYGVKD. This CDR3 has 13 residues. The CDR3 DNA sequence: TGTGCCATCAGGAGGTACGAAGACAATGAGCAGTTCTTC. Translation gives CAIRRYEDNEQFF.

This clonotype was counted a few times. The chain employs TRBV6-5 and TRBJ1-1, with no clear D. The ends were cut back, 6 bases at V and 5 bases at J, with 19 bases in the middle. The CDR3 has 15 amino acids. The germline V gene encodes CDR1 MNHEY and CDR2 SVGAGI. The CDR3 coding sequence is TGTGCCAGCAGCTACACGCCCTCTGGCGTAACTGAAGCTTTCTTT. Protein: CASSYTPSGVTEAFF.

This sequence joins TRBV10-3 and TRBJ2-2; no firm D call. V gave up 3 bases and J gave up 2 bases, with 13 bases separating them. The CDR3 runs 16 residues. Germline V gene data show CDR1 as ENHRY and CDR2 as SYGVKD. Written as DNA, the CDR3 is TGTGCCATCAGTGAAACCGGCCATACCAACACCGGGGAGCTGTTTTTT. Its protein is CAISETGHTNTGELFF.

Only a few counts were recorded for this clonotype. The chain carries TRBV7-2 and TRBJ1-1, with D perhaps matching TRBD1 (5 bases). Germline values: CDR1 SGHTA, CDR2 FQGNSA. The CDR3 covers 14 residues. The V end was cut by 4 bases, the J end by 0 bases, with 9 bases between. CDR3 amino acids: CASSWGIMNTEAFF. The CDR3 bases are TGTGCCAGCAGCTGGGGCATTATGAACACTGAAGCTTTCTTT.

V usage is TRBV6-1 and J usage is TRBJ2-5, with D perhaps being TRBD1 or TRBD2 (5 bases each). The better agreement between TRBJ2-1 and the DNA end casts doubt on the J call. Germline values: CDR1 MNHNS, CDR2 SASEGT. The CDR3 loop spans 14 amino acids. The CDR3 loop reads CASSVKGTGFGQFF. For the CDR3, the DNA is TGTGCCAGCAGTGTGAAGGGGACCGGGTTCGGGCAGTTCTTC.

This clonotype was detected only a few times. The CDR3 is CASSIPSGGGVRDEQFF. The CDR3 DNA reads as TGTGCCAGCAGCATTCCGTCAGGGGGTGGGGTGAGGGATGAGCAGTTCTTC. The chain has TRBV9 and TRBJ2-1; TRBD1 matches at 7 bases. Trimming took 4 bases from V and 8 from J; bases not matched to a gene: 18. The CDR3 consists of 17 residues. Germline V CDR1 and CDR2: SGDLS, YYNGEE. Based on the CDR3 plus reference TRBV9 and TRBJ2-1, the full variable domain is DSGVTQTPKHLITATGQRVTLRCSPRSGDLSVYWYQQSLDQGLQFLIQYYNGEERAKGNILERFSAQQFPDLHSELNLSSLELGDSALYFCASSIPSGGGVRDEQFFGPGTRLTVL.

Only a few counts were recorded for this clonotype. The V call is TRBV6-2 or TRBV6-3, the J call TRBJ1-5; D might be TRBD1 (5 bases). V gave up 6 bases and J gave up 6 bases, with 15 bases separating them. There are 14 residues in the CDR3. CDR1 and CDR2 (germline): MNHEY, SVGEGT. CDR3 DNA: TGTGCCAGCAGGGCGAGAGGGGCGGGTCAGCCCCAGCATTTT. Residues: CASRARGAGQPQHF.

This clonotype has more than one count but fewer than ten. The V gene is TRBV7-9, the J gene TRBJ2-1, with 11 bases aligning to TRBD2. CDR3 length equals 15 residues. The J segment lost 8 bases and the V segment lost 3 bases, leaving 6 bases of the junction unmatched. The germline CDR1 and CDR2 sequences are SEHNR and FQNEAQ (reference sequence). The chain's CDR3 is CASSFTSGGRDEQFF. CDR3 in DNA: TGTGCCAGCAGCTTTACTAGCGGGGGCCGGGATGAGCAGTTCTTC.